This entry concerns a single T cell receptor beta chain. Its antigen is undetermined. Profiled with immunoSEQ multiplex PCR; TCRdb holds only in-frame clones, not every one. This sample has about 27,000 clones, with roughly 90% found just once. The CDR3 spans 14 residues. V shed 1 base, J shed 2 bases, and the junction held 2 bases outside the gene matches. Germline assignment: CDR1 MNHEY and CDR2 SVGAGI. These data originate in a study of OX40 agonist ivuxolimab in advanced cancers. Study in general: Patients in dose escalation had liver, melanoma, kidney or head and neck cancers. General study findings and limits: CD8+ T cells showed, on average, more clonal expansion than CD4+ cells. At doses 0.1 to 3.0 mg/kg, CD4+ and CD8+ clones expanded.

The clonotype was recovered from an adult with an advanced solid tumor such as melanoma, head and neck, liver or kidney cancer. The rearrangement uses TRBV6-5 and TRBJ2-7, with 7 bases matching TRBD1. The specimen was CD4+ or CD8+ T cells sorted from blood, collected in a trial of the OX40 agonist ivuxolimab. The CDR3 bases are TGTGCCAGCAGTTACTTCCAGGGGGCCTACGAGCAGTACTTC. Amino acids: CASSYFQGAYEQYF.